These 27 T cell receptor beta chains were all obtained from the same sample, sequenced in a study of CD8+ T cells in alopecia areata (dated by TCRdb to 2017 to 2018). The library was made by the immunoSEQ multiplex PCR assay. For TCR sequencing, RNA was extracted from every sample and reverse transcribed into cDNA to serve as template. The clones in this table, taken by TCRdb from immuneACCESS, are in-frame only. Not every clone is retained; where verified, under half of the shortfall comes from an unresolved V gene, and the cause of the rest is unknown. This sample gives 75,000 to 100,000 clones in total; around two fifths of them show up just once. Around 0.8% of the sample rests with the top ten. Material: CD4+ T cells sorted from blood. The receptors here all came from a human donor with alopecia areata.

This clone showed up just a few times. The chain recombines TRBV7-8 with TRBJ2-1; D call uncertain. V lost 1 base and J lost 5, with 6 bases in between. This CDR3 region has 13 residues. Per germline, CDR1 SGHVS and CDR2 FQNEAQ. The CDR3 DNA sequence: TGTGCCAGCAGCTTAGGTCTAGACAATGAGCAGTTCTTC. Its protein is CASSLGLDNEQFF.

The chain has TRBV5-1 and TRBJ2-6; no reliable D call. The CDR3 consists of 15 residues. Per the germline V gene, CDR1 is SGHRS and CDR2 is YFSETQ. V lost 0 bases, J lost 3 bases, and 7 bases lay in between. The CDR3 here is CASSLEPSGANVLTF. CDR3 nucleotides: TGCGCCAGCAGCTTGGAGCCGAGTGGGGCCAACGTCCTGACTTTC.

The chain uses TRBV30 and TRBJ1-2; no reliable D call. The V end was cut by 8 bases, the J end by 4 bases, with 14 bases between. The length of the CDR3 is 12 residues. CDR1 and CDR2 (germline): GTSNPN, SVGIG (reference sequence). The CDR3 sequence: CALEVRSYGYTF. The CDR3 DNA reads TGTGCCCTGGAGGTTCGGAGCTATGGCTACACCTTC.

A few counts support this clone. The V gene is TRBV5-1, the J gene TRBJ2-5, with 10 positions matching TRBD1. The V segment lost 3 bases and the J segment 5 bases; nucleotides outside the gene matches: 13. Germline loops: CDR1 SGHRS, CDR2 YFSETQ. There are 17 residues in the CDR3. The CDR3 loop reads CASSSRPSGQGEETQYF. CDR3 nucleotides: TGCGCCAGCAGCTCTCGCCCCTCCGGACAGGGGGAGGAGACCCAGTACTTC.

This sequence joins TRBV18 and TRBJ1-1; D is undetermined. Germline V gene lookup returns CDR1 KGHSH and CDR2 LQKENI. V was shortened by 1 base and J by 1 base, with 10 bases between the two germline ends. The CDR3 has 15 residues. The CDR3 sequence is CASSPRPSENTEAFF. The CDR3, as DNA: TGTGCCAGCTCACCACGCCCTTCCGAGAACACTGAAGCTTTCTTT.

The chain has TRBV5-1 and TRBJ2-3; 7 positions agree with TRBD1. Germline CDR1 and CDR2: SGHRS and YFSETQ. The CDR3 is made up of 14 amino acids. V gave up 4 bases and J gave up 2 bases; unmatched junction bases: 4. The CDR3 DNA follows: TGCGCCAGCAGCCCGGGACAGTACACAGATACGCAGTATTTT. Residues: CASSPGQYTDTQYF.

Worth noting for this clone: The sample has other DNA sequences that encode this CDR3 too. The chain uses TRBV30 and TRBJ1-1; D may be TRBD1 (5 bases). The V end lost 3 bases, the J end lost 3 bases, and 11 bases lay between the germline ends. The CDR3 runs to 13 residues. Germline V gene sequence: CDR1 GTSNPN, CDR2 SVGIG (reference sequence). CDR3 nucleotides: TGTGCCTGGAGACAGGAGAGGGACACTGAAGCTTTCTTT. It codes for CAWRQERDTEAFF.

The V call is TRBV30, the J call TRBJ1-2; D gene uncertain. V was shortened by 1 base and J by 4 bases, with 7 bases between the two germline ends. Germline loops: CDR1 GTSNPN, CDR2 SVGIG (reference sequence). The CDR3 extends over 12 amino acids. Here the CDR3 reads CAWSGLRYGYTF. The DNA for the CDR3 is TGTGCCTGGAGTGGCCTACGCTATGGCTACACCTTC.

This clone was detected a few times. The chain carries TRBV7-9 and TRBJ2-7; TRBD1 agrees at 8 bases. Trimming cost V 5 bases and J 3 bases; bases outside gene matches: 3. Germline CDR1 SEHNR, CDR2 FQNEAQ (reference sequence). This CDR3 comprises 13 residues. CDR3 region: CASSMGQDYEQYF. The CDR3 bases are TGTGCCAGCAGCATGGGACAGGACTACGAGCAGTACTTC.

The J gene is TRBJ1-1, the V gene TRBV29-1, with D possibly TRBD1 on 6 matching bases. Germline V lookup: CDR1 SQVTM, CDR2 ANQGSEA. The ends were cut back, 7 bases at V and 4 bases at J, with 16 bases in the middle. The CDR3 length is 13 residues. For the CDR3, the DNA is TGCAGCGCCAAACAGGGCTTGAGCACTGAAGCTTTCTTT. This gives the protein CSAKQGLSTEAFF.

The rearrangement joins TRBV7-9 to TRBJ2-3; 12 bases are shared with TRBD1. There are 15 residues in the CDR3. The trim removed 5 bases at V and 4 bases at J, leaving 4 bases unmatched. Per germline, CDR1 SEHNR and CDR2 FQNEAQ (reference sequence). DNA of the CDR3: TGTGCCAGCAGCCCGGGACAGGGGGCGGCAGATACGCAGTATTTT. Its translation: CASSPGQGAADTQYF.

The genes are TRBV30 and TRBJ2-5, with D possibly TRBD1 on 6 matching bases. The V gene lost 0 bases and the J gene lost 4 bases, with 6 bases spanning the gap. Germline lookup yields CDR1 GTSNPN and CDR2 SVGIG (reference sequence). The CDR3 runs to 12 residues. CDR3 amino acids: CAWSVGGETQYF. CDR3 coding DNA: TGTGCCTGGAGTGTAGGGGGAGAGACCCAGTACTTC.

The rearrangement links TRBV5-1 to TRBJ2-1; a possible D gene is TRBD2 (5 bases). There are 16 residues in the CDR3. Germline V gene sequence: CDR1 SGHRS, CDR2 YFSETQ. V lost 0 bases and J 6 bases, leaving 16 bases between the germline ends. In nucleotides, the CDR3 is TGCGCCAGCAGCTTGGCGGGCGGGCCATACGGCAATGAGCAGTTCTTC. Its protein is CASSLAGGPYGNEQFF. The full variable domain, its missing parts supplied by reference TRBV5-1 and TRBJ2-1, is KAGVTQTPRYLIKTRGQQVTLSCSPISGHRSVSWYQQTPGQGLQFLFEYFSETQRNKGNFPGRFSGRQFSNSRSEMNVSTLELGDSALYLCASSLAGGPYGNEQFFGPGTRLTVL.

The chain is built from TRBV7-2 and TRBJ2-7; D unclear. CDR1 SGHTA and CDR2 FQGNSA come from the germline V gene. CDR3 length equals 13 residues. V was clipped by 5 bases and J by 1 base, with 9 bases between them. The CDR3: CASSPAGSYEQYF. In DNA, the CDR3 is TGTGCCAGCAGCCCGGCCGGGTCCTACGAGCAGTACTTC.

The chain employs TRBV4-2 and TRBJ1-2; D is perhaps TRBD1 (5 bases). Germline CDR1 reads LGHNA; CDR2 reads YNFKEQ. CDR3 length: 15 residues. Trimming took 5 bases from V and 8 from J, leaving 21 bases between them. CDR3 in amino acids: CASSDLSREESGYTF. The CDR3 coding sequence is TGTGCCAGCAGCGATCTGAGCAGGGAAGAAAGCGGCTACACCTTC.

This chain uses TRBV28 with TRBJ2-7; weak D call: TRBD2 (6 bases). This CDR3 comprises 13 residues. The V and J ends lost 7 bases and 6 bases respectively, with 16 bases between them. Per the germline V gene, CDR1 is MDHEN and CDR2 is SYDVKM. The CDR3 DNA reads as TGTGCCAGCACCCCTACTAGGGGAGGCGAGCAGTACTTC. It encodes CASTPTRGGEQYF.

This chain joins TRBV9 and TRBJ2-7; D not resolved. The CDR3 is 14 residues long. V dropped 0 bases and J dropped 4 bases, with 11 bases sitting between them. The germline V gene has CDR1 SGDLS and CDR2 YYNGEE. The chain's CDR3 is CASSVALRSYEQYF. In DNA form, the CDR3 reads TGTGCCAGCAGCGTAGCACTCCGGTCTTACGAGCAGTACTTC.

This clone was picked up a small number of times. V and J are TRBV6-6 and TRBJ2-3, with 7 bases lining up with TRBD2. Germline lookup yields CDR1 MNHNY and CDR2 SVGAGI (reference sequence). With 6 bases clipped from V and 4 bases from J, the junction kept 7 bases outside the gene matches. This CDR3 has 14 residues. The CDR3, as DNA: TGTGCCAGCAGCCGCGGGACTACGGCAGATACGCAGTATTTT. Translated: CASSRGTTADTQYF.

This clone was seen a few times. The V call is TRBV28, the J call TRBJ2-7; TRBD2 agrees at 7 bases. CDR1 is MDHEN and CDR2 is SYDVKM in the germline V gene. V shed 1 base and J 3 bases; nucleotides not matched to a gene: 6. The CDR3 spans 15 residues. Here the CDR3 reads CASSLSGEGDYEQYF. CDR3 coding DNA: TGTGCCAGCAGTTTATCGGGGGAGGGTGACTACGAGCAGTACTTC.

This clone was seen a handful of times. The chain has TRBV29-1 and TRBJ2-7; D ambiguous. CDR1 is SQVTM and CDR2 is ANQGSEA in the germline V gene. The CDR3 consists of 13 residues. V lost 6 bases to trimming and J lost 0 bases, with 12 bases between them. Here the CDR3 reads CSVRRPLSYEQYF. CDR3 in DNA: TGCAGCGTGAGAAGGCCTCTCTCCTACGAGCAGTACTTC.

V is TRBV7-2 and J is TRBJ2-6, with TRBD2 identical over 13 bases. With V trimmed by 4 bases and J by 2 bases, 5 bases remained unmatched. This CDR3 region has 18 residues. Germline CDR1 SGHTA, CDR2 FQGNSA. DNA for the CDR3: TGTGCCAGCAGCTCTGGACTAGCGGGGGTTGCTGGGGCCAACGTCCTGACTTTC. Encoded protein: CASSSGLAGVAGANVLTF.

The chain is built from TRBV30 and TRBJ2-5; TRBD2 aligns across 8 bases. J was trimmed by 1 base and V by 3 bases; bases with no gene match: 22. The CDR3 is made up of 20 amino acids. Per the germline V gene, CDR1 is GTSNPN and CDR2 is SVGIG (reference sequence). The CDR3 DNA follows: TGTGCCTGGAGGGGTCAAAGAGGACTAAGCGGGGGAACTATCCAAGAGACCCAGTACTTC. Translated: CAWRGQRGLSGGTIQETQYF.

The gene calls are TRBV9 and TRBJ2-2; TRBD2 aligns across 8 bases. V was clipped by 4 bases and J by 0 bases; unmatched bases: 5. Germline V lookup: CDR1 SGDLS, CDR2 YYNGEE. This CDR3 region has 16 residues. CDR3 nucleotide sequence: TGTGCCAGCAGCAGAGCTAGCGGGCCGAACACCGGGGAGCTGTTTTTT. Translation: CASSRASGPNTGELFF.

This chain joins TRBV30 and TRBJ2-1; D may be TRBD1 (5 bases). Germline V gene data show CDR1 as GTSNPN and CDR2 as SVGIG (reference sequence). V was shortened by 8 bases and J by 4 bases, with 9 bases between the two germline ends. The length of the CDR3 is 11 residues. CDR3 bases: TGTGCCGGGGCTACTTACAATGAGCAGTTCTTC. Its translation: CAGATYNEQFF.

The chain recombines TRBV30 with TRBJ2-1; maybe TRBD1 (6 bases). Germline-derived CDR1 and CDR2 are GTSNPN and SVGIG (reference sequence). The CDR3 sequence is 14 residues long. Trimming removed 4 bases from V and 0 bases from J, with 10 bases in between. The CDR3 reads CAWKPGHSYNEQFF. The CDR3 nucleotides are TGTGCCTGGAAGCCGGGACACTCCTACAATGAGCAGTTCTTC.

The J gene is TRBJ2-1, the V gene TRBV6-1; TRBD1 aligns across 11 bases. Germline V gene sequence: CDR1 MNHNS, CDR2 SASEGT. The ends lost 6 bases at V and 8 bases at J; junction bases unmatched: 9. The CDR3 loop spans 15 amino acids. The CDR3 sequence: CASSRDRGGSDEQFF. Written as DNA, the CDR3 is TGTGCCAGCAGCAGGGACAGGGGGGGATCGGATGAGCAGTTCTTC.

CDR3: CASSLTDYNGYTF. The CDR3 region has the DNA TGCGCCAGCTCCCTGACAGACTACAATGGCTACACCTTC. The chain recombines TRBV4-1 with TRBJ1-2; D possibly corresponds to TRBD1 (5 bases). V lost 8 bases and J 6 bases, leaving 16 bases between the germline ends. This CDR3 is built from 13 residues. The V gene's germline CDR1 is MGHRA and CDR2 YSYEKL.